This T cell receptor beta chain derives from a study of Graves' ophthalmopathy and Graves' hyperthyroidism. The wider study: Specimen type is peripheral blood, obtained at initial diagnosis before any treatment. Whole-study findings and limits: Among expanded thyroid clonotypes above 0.001 frequency, most also occurred in blood. Sensitivity reached approximately 85% and specificity 75% to 82% for a 13-signature model separating ophthalmopathy from stable hyperthyroidism.

TCR beta CDR3 amplification used RNA transcripts. Second-round multiplex PCR came after a first-round RT-PCR that employed HTBI primers. Each CDR3 protein gets one entry after TCRdb re-called the multiplex PCR reads with MiXCR. Here the sample spans 300,000 to 450,000 distinct CDR3 sequences, 17% being singletons. None of the included patients had other autoimmune diseases, uncontrolled infections, pregnancy or lactation, as these led to exclusion. In this sample, this clonotype turned up many times. As yet, its antigen is unknown. Trimming took 7 bases from V and 0 from J, leaving 28 bases between them. CDR3 length equals 21 residues. Per germline, CDR1 MDHEN and CDR2 SYDVKM.

The source material was peripheral blood. This chain joins TRBV28 and TRBJ2-6; unclear D gene. This clonotype was obtained from an adult woman with stable Graves' hyperthyroidism. This chain's CDR3 is CASTPRRWVRSSSSGANVLTF. The DNA for the CDR3 is TGTGCCAGCACCCCACGAAGATGGGTTAGGAGCTCCAGCTCTGGGGCCAACGTCCTGACTTTC.